This T cell receptor beta chain comes out of a study of cytomegalovirus exposure and HLA in healthy donors. Study observations and caveats: It was shown in a later analysis that HLA-associated TCR beta chains were more clonally expanded than other, equally common chains. Follow-up analysis found HLA locus-dependent TCR association rates, highest for DRB1 and lowest for HLA-C.

The CDR3 has 13 amino acids. Trimming removed 4 bases from V and 4 bases from J, with 11 bases in between. Germline-derived CDR1 and CDR2 are SGHDT and YYEEEE. The PCR made use of 60 Vbeta and 13 Jbeta primers. Libraries were prepared by immunoSEQ multiplex PCR; TCRdb keeps only in-frame clonotypes and omits some of them. The table lists roughly 150,000 clones, 82% of them singletons. As regards this clone: Its antigen is unknown.

The material sequenced was PBMCs. This chain joins TRBV5-6 and TRBJ1-2, with TRBD1 as a possible D gene (5 bases). The sequence came from a woman aged 45 to 65 in good health and CMV-seropositive. The CDR3: CASSLPDSYGYTF. The CDR3 DNA sequence: TGTGCCAGCAGCCTTCCTGACAGCTATGGCTACACCTTC.